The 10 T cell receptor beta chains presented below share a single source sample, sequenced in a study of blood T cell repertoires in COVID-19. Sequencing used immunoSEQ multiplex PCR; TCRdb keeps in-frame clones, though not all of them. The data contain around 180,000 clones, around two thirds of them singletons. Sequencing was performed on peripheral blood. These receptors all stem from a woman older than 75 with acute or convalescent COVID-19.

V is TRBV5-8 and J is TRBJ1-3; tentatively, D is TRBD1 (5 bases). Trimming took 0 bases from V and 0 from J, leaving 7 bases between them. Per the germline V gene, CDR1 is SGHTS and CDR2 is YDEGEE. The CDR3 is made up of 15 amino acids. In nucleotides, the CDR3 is TGTGCCAGCAGCTTGGGGGACTCCTCTGGAAACACCATATATTTT. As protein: CASSLGDSSGNTIYF.

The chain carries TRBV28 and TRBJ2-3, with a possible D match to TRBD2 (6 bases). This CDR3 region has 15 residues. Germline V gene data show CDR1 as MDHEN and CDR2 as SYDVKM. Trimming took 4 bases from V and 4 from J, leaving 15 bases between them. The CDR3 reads CASSSDYPGADTQYF. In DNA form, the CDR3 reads TGTGCCAGCAGTTCCGACTACCCGGGGGCAGATACGCAGTATTTT.

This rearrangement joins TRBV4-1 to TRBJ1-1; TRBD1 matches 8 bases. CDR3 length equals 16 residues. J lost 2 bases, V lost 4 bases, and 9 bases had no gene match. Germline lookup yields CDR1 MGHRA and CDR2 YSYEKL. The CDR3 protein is CASSPPNRGYNTEAFF. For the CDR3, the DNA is TGCGCCAGCAGCCCACCAAACAGGGGGTATAACACTGAAGCTTTCTTT.

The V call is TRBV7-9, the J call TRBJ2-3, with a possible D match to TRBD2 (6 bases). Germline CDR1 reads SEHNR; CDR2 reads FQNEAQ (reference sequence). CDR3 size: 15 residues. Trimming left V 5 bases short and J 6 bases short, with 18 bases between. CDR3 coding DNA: TGTGCCAGCAGCCTACGGACCTTGGCGGGGGATACGCAGTATTTT. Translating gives CASSLRTLAGDTQYF.

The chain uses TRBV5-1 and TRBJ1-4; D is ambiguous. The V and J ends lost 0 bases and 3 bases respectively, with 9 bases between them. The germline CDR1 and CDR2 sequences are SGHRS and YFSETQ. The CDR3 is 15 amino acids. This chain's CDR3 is CASSLVDGANEKLFF. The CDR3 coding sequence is TGCGCCAGCAGCTTGGTGGACGGGGCTAATGAAAAACTGTTTTTT.

CDR3 residues: CASSKGEGSNQPQHF. The CDR3 DNA follows: TGTGCCAGTAGTAAGGGGGAGGGAAGCAATCAGCCCCAGCATTTT. This chain links TRBV19 with TRBJ1-5; a weak D match, TRBD1 (6 bases). The CDR3 sequence is 15 residues long. Germline V gives CDR1 LNHDA, CDR2 SQIVND (reference sequence). With 4 bases removed from V and 1 base from J, the gap between germline ends came to 11 bases.

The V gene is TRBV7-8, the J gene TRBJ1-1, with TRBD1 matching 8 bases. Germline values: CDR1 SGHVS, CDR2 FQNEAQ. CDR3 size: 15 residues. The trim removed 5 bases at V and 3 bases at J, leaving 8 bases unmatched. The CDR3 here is CASSPAGGFYTEAFF. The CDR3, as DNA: TGTGCCAGCAGCCCCGCAGGGGGCTTTTACACTGAAGCTTTCTTT.

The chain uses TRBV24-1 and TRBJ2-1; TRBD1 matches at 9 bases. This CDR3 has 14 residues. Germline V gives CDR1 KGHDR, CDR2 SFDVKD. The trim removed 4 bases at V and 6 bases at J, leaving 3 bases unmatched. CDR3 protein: CATSEGDRANEQFF. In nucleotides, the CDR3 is TGTGCCACCAGTGAGGGGGACAGGGCCAATGAGCAGTTCTTC.

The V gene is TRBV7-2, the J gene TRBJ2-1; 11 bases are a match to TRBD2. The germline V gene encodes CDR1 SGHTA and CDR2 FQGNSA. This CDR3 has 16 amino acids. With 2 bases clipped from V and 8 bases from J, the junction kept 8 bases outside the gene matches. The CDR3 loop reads CASSLFFTSGSYEQFF. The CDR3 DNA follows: TGTGCCAGCAGCTTATTTTTTACTAGCGGGAGCTATGAGCAGTTCTTC.

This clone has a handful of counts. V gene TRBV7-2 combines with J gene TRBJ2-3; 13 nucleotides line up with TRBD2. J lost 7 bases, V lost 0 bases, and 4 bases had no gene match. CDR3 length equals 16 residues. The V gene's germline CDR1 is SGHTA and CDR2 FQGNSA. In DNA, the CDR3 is TGTGCCAGCAGCTTAGCGGCGACTAGCGGGAGGAATACGCAGTATTTT. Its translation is CASSLAATSGRNTQYF.